These 21 T cell receptor beta chains were sequenced from one sample in a study of T-cell reconstitution after alpha-beta-depleted transplantation in children. A TCRbeta library incorporating unique molecular identifiers was prepared. From the PCR reads, TCRdb called clonotypes with MiXCR, one entry per CDR3 protein. This table has hundreds of thousands of distinct CDR3 sequences, approximately 17% appearing once. Source: PBMCs from the stem cell graft donor, taken from the stem cell graft. The origin of the receptors is a human donor who donated a stem cell graft to a child with acute myeloid leukemia.

This clonotype was observed at least ten times. The rearrangement links TRBV20-1 to TRBJ2-3; 9 positions agree with TRBD1. Germline lookup yields CDR1 DFQATT and CDR2 SNEGSKA (reference sequence). V dropped 3 bases and J dropped 4; count of bases not matched to a gene: 11. The CDR3 totals 16 residues. CDR3 nucleotides: TGCAGTGCTAGGGACAGGGGAACAGTGTATCCAGATACGCAGTATTTT. It translates to CSARDRGTVYPDTQYF.

About this clonotype: The junction does not match germline at one end; this may be a read error. V gene TRBV7-2 combines with J gene TRBJ2-2, with D perhaps given as TRBD1 or TRBD2 (5 bases each). The CDR3 is 16 residues long. Germline V CDR1 and CDR2: SGHTA, FQGNSA. DNA for the CDR3: TGTGCCAGCAGCCGCAGCCCGGGACCGAACGCCGGGGAGCTGTTTTTT. This translates into CASSRSPGPNAGELFF.

The J gene is TRBJ2-6, the V gene TRBV24-1; TRBD1 might be the D (5 bases). The CDR3 has 19 amino acids. With 2 bases removed from V and 0 bases from J, the gap between germline ends came to 16 bases. The germline CDR1 and CDR2 sequences are KGHDR and SFDVKD. CDR3 coding DNA: TGTGCCACCAGTGATTCTCGGCAGGGTGTCCCCTCTGGGGCCAACGTCCTGACTTTC. Its translation is CATSDSRQGVPSGANVLTF.

This clonotype was observed many times. The rearrangement joins TRBV20-1 to TRBJ2-1; possibly TRBD1 for D (8 bases). V dropped 3 bases and J dropped 7 bases, with 16 bases sitting between them. The CDR3 consists of 14 residues. Germline V gene data show CDR1 as DFQATT and CDR2 as SNEGSKA (reference sequence). The CDR3 region is CSASKTGEGNEQFF. The CDR3 nucleotides are TGCAGTGCTAGTAAGACAGGGGAGGGGAATGAGCAGTTCTTC.

This clonotype was counted many times. The rearrangement uses TRBV20-1 and TRBJ2-5; the D call may be TRBD1 or TRBD2 (5 bases each). CDR3 size: 12 residues. The germline V gene has CDR1 DFQATT and CDR2 SNEGSKA (reference sequence). The V end lost 3 bases, the J end lost 5 bases, and 10 bases lay between the germline ends. CDR3 nucleotides: TGCAGTGCTAGGGGGGTATGGGAGACCCAGTACTTC. Translating gives CSARGVWETQYF.

This chain uses TRBV6-2 or TRBV6-3 with TRBJ1-2; TRBD1 might be the D (5 bases). There are 14 residues in the CDR3. The V end was cut by 6 bases, the J end by 4 bases, with 15 bases between. Germline CDR1 is MNHEY and CDR2 is SVGEGT. The DNA of the CDR3 is TGTGCCAGCAGCCCCGGGTGGGGCGGCTATGGCTACACCTTC. This gives the protein CASSPGWGGYGYTF.

In its sample, this clonotype was seen a few times. The V gene is TRBV6-2 or TRBV6-3, the J gene TRBJ1-5; 10 bases are shared with TRBD1. The CDR3 loop spans 19 amino acids. Germline loops: CDR1 MNHEY, CDR2 SVGEGT. Trimming removed 0 bases from V and 3 bases from J; junction bases left unmatched: 11. CDR3 in amino acids: CASSYSGFGQGGDNQPQHF. The DNA of the CDR3 is TGTGCCAGCAGTTACTCGGGGTTTGGACAGGGGGGAGACAATCAGCCCCAGCATTTT.

This clonotype was detected ten times or more. This sequence joins TRBV24-1 and TRBJ2-3; D is possibly TRBD2 (6 bases). Germline-derived CDR1 and CDR2 are KGHDR and SFDVKD. The CDR3 is 15 amino acids. V was pared by 3 bases and J by 3 bases, with 12 bases between. The CDR3 bases are TGTGCCACCAGTGATGTGTCAGGGAGGACAGATACGCAGTATTTT. Translating gives CATSDVSGRTDTQYF.

This clonotype was counted ten times or more. The chain uses TRBV12-3 or TRBV12-4 and TRBJ2-5; no clear D. Trimming stripped 10 bases from V and 0 bases from J, with 21 bases between. The CDR3 has 16 residues. The CDR3 DNA sequence: TGTGCCACCTATAAGGAAGGGCCCCCAAACCAAGAGACCCAGTACTTC. Translation gives CATYKEGPPNQETQYF.

This clonotype occurred many times. V is TRBV6-1 and J is TRBJ2-3; D gene ambiguous. The CDR3 spans 12 residues. Trimming left V 4 bases short and J 2 bases short, with 4 bases between. CDR1 and CDR2 from the germline V gene are MNHNS and SASEGT. The CDR3, as DNA: TGTGCCAGCAGTGTGTCCACAGATACGCAGTATTTT. This gives the protein CASSVSTDTQYF.

This clonotype was detected ten times or more. The chain recombines TRBV9 with TRBJ2-2, with no clear D. This CDR3 has 14 residues. Trimming removed 4 bases from V and 3 bases from J, with 10 bases in between. Germline V gene lookup returns CDR1 SGDLS and CDR2 YYNGEE. The CDR3 protein is CASSPFQDTGELFF. The CDR3 DNA reads TGTGCCAGCAGCCCCTTCCAGGACACCGGGGAGCTGTTTTTT.

This clonotype has more than one count but fewer than ten. This chain connects TRBV9 to TRBJ1-3; possible D gene TRBD1, 6 bases. CDR1 SGDLS and CDR2 YYNGEE come from the germline V gene. This CDR3 has 16 amino acids. V lost 3 bases and J 2 bases, leaving 15 bases between the germline ends. The CDR3 region is CASSALQGAAGNTIYF. The CDR3 DNA is TGTGCCAGCAGCGCGCTACAGGGAGCGGCTGGAAACACCATATATTTT.

This clonotype showed up many times. The chain recombines TRBV20-1 with TRBJ1-6; D unresolved. Germline V gives CDR1 DFQATT, CDR2 SNEGSKA (reference sequence). Trimming stripped 5 bases from V and 5 bases from J, with 16 bases between. CDR3 length: 15 amino acids. CDR3 DNA sequence: TGCAGTGCTCGCTCGGTTGATTCGGATAATTCACCCCTCCACTTT. Translating it yields CSARSVDSDNSPLHF.

The gene calls are TRBV7-8 and TRBJ2-5; TRBD2 matches 12 bases. CDR1 is SGHVS, CDR2 FQNEAQ, per germline. This CDR3 is 15 amino acids long. J was trimmed by 5 bases and V by 5 bases; bases with no gene match: 6. CDR3 amino acids: CASSAPSGGGETQYF. CDR3 nucleotide sequence: TGTGCCAGCAGCGCCCCTAGCGGGGGGGGCGAGACCCAGTACTTC. Drawing the rest from reference TRBV7-8 and TRBJ2-5, the complete variable domain is GAGVSQSPRYKVAKRGQDVALRCDPISGHVSLFWYQQALGQGPEFLTYFQNEAQLDKSGLPSDRFFAERPEGSVSTLKIQRTQQEDSAVYLCASSAPSGGGETQYFGPGTRLLVL.

This clonotype showed up many times. This chain joins TRBV6-1 and TRBJ2-2, with 8 bases aligning to TRBD2. Germline CDR1 and CDR2: MNHNS and SASEGT. The CDR3 is made up of 14 amino acids. The V gene end was trimmed by 8 bases and the J gene end by 4 bases; junction bases not matched to a gene: 6. DNA for the CDR3: TGTGCCAGCTCCCTAGCGGGCCCCACCGGGGAGCTGTTTTTT. Translation: CASSLAGPTGELFF.

This clonotype was picked up many times. Written as DNA, the CDR3 is TGTGCCAGCAGCGTAGGTACAGGGCCCTATGGCTACACCTTC. Translating it yields CASSVGTGPYGYTF. This chain uses TRBV9 with TRBJ1-2, with D perhaps matching TRBD1 (6 bases). Between the trimmed V and J ends, which lost 0 bases and 4 bases, there was a span of 10 bases. The CDR3 is 14 residues long. Germline-derived CDR1 and CDR2 are SGDLS and YYNGEE. Complete variable domain (other parts from reference TRBV9 and TRBJ1-2): DSGVTQTPKHLITATGQRVTLRCSPRSGDLSVYWYQQSLDQGLQFLIQYYNGEERAKGNILERFSAQQFPDLHSELNLSSLELGDSALYFCASSVGTGPYGYTFGSGTRLTVV.

This clonotype was seen repeatedly, ten times or more. This chain connects TRBV7-6 to TRBJ2-2; D is undetermined. Trimming left V 0 bases short and J 7 bases short, with 6 bases between. The length of the CDR3 is 13 residues. Germline-derived CDR1 and CDR2 are SGHVS and FNYEAQ. CDR3 nucleotides: TGTGCCAGCAGCTTAGCGGACGGCGGGGAGCTGTTTTTT. Its translation: CASSLADGGELFF.

The chain has TRBV15 and TRBJ2-1, with 11 bases aligning to TRBD2. CDR1 and CDR2 (germline): LNHNV, YYDKDF (reference sequence). CDR3 length: 18 residues. Trimming removed 2 bases from V and 0 bases from J; junction bases left unmatched: 6. The CDR3 spells CATSRLAGGYSSYNEQFF. DNA of the CDR3: TGTGCCACCAGCAGACTAGCGGGGGGATACAGCTCCTACAATGAGCAGTTCTTC.

As concerns this clonotype: A much larger clone lies a single base off, so this may be a read error. The genes are TRBV20-1 and TRBJ1-2; the D is unclear. The germline CDR1 and CDR2 sequences are DFQATT and SNEGSKA (reference sequence). This CDR3 comprises 15 residues. CDR3 protein: CGARDLGGTNYGYTF. DNA of the CDR3: TGCGGTGCTAGAGATCTTGGCGGCACTAACTATGGCTACACCTTC.

The sample holds many counts of this clonotype. J is TRBJ2-4 and V is TRBV10-3; 9 bases are a match to TRBD2. Losses at the gene ends were 2 bases for V and 8 bases for J; bases not matched to a gene: 7. This CDR3 is built from 15 residues. The V gene's germline CDR1 is ENHRY and CDR2 SYGVKD. Here the CDR3 DNA reads TGTGCCATCAGTGAGGGCGGGGGGGCCGTCGACATTCAGTACTTC. Translated: CAISEGGGAVDIQYF.

This chain connects TRBV15 to TRBJ2-2; perhaps TRBD1 as D (6 bases). CDR1 is LNHNV and CDR2 is YYDKDF in the germline V gene (reference sequence). The CDR3 is 17 residues long. Trimming took 0 bases from V and 5 from J, leaving 16 bases between them. The CDR3: CATSRDLGTGWTGELFF. The CDR3 DNA reads TGTGCCACCAGCAGAGATCTGGGTACAGGGTGGACCGGGGAGCTGTTTTTT.